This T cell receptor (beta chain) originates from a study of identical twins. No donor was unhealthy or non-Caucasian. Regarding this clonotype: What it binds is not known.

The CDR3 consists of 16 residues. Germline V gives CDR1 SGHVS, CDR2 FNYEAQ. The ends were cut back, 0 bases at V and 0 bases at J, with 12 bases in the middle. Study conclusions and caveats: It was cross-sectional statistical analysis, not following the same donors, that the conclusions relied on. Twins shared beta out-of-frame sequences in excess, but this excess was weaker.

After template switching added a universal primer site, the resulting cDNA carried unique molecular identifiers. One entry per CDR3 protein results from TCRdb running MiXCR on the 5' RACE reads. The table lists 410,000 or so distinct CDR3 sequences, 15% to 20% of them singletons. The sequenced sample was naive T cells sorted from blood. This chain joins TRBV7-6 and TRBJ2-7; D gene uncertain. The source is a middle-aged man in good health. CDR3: CASSLADGRSSYEQYF. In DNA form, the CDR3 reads TGTGCCAGCAGCTTAGCTGACGGGCGGAGCTCCTACGAGCAGTACTTC.